The TCR beta chain under discussion was sequenced for a study of shared clonotypes between healthy human individuals. Study outcomes and limitations: Clonotypes not shared had lower generation probabilities than those common to all four donors. Larger richness was generally estimated for naive than memory subsets.

Regarding this clone: Its target is not known.

CDR1 is LNHDA and CDR2 is SQIVND in the germline V gene (reference sequence). V shed 6 bases and J 1 base; nucleotides not matched to a gene: 7. The length of the CDR3 is 15 residues. Evenly divided among several immunoSEQ plates was the genomic DNA of each subset. DNA at approximately 200 ng, about 30,000 T cell genomes, went into sorted-subset replicate PCRs. Clones were read by immunoSEQ multiplex PCR, and TCRdb kept only the in-frame ones, dropping some. This table has more than 1 million clones, approximately 80% appearing once. Sequences were obtained from memory CD4+ T cells from PBMCs. Subset denoted: CD45RA-negative fraction. The chain has TRBV19 and TRBJ2-5, with 8 bases lining up with TRBD1. This clonotype was sampled from a man aged 18-30 years in good health. Some clones in this sample may be carry-over from other donors' samples. DNA for the CDR3: TGTGCCAGTAGGGCCCAGGGGGCACTCCAAGAGACCCAGTACTTC. Translating gives CASRAQGALQETQYF.